These T cell receptor beta chains were read from a single sample in a study of shared clonotypes between healthy human individuals. TCRdb's table, derived via immunoSEQ multiplex PCR, lists solely in-frame clones and lacks some. The repertoire holds 2 million to 2.5 million clones, with 85% to 95% as singletons. What was sequenced was naive CD4+ T cells from PBMCs. All receptors come from a man in his late teens or twenties in good health. Some clones in this sample may be carry-over from other donors' samples. Both conserved end residues are part of each CDR3. The order of the fields is clone size, D gene, J gene, V gene, CDR3 protein, CDR3 DNA. A D gene is named only where the DNA matches it firmly. Clone size is shown for a subset of rows, as once, few, many or a class of expanded clone.

NA	NA	TRBJ2-5	TRBV30	CAWGGLGRPYQETQYF	TGTGCCTGGGGGGGCTTAGGCCGCCCGTACCAAGAGACCCAGTACTTC
NA	NA	TRBJ2-1	TRBV5-1	CASGLRFDEQFF	TGCGCCAGCGGACTGCGGTTTGATGAGCAGTTCTTC
once	TRBD2	TRBJ2-1	TRBV7-6	CASSARQRELSYNEQFF	TGTGCCAGCAGCGCCCGCCAGCGGGAGCTCTCCTACAATGAGCAGTTCTTC
few	NA	TRBJ1-1	TRBV12-5	CASGGGQLNTEAFF	TGTGCTAGTGGAGGAGGGCAGCTAAACACTGAAGCTTTCTTT
NA	NA	TRBJ1-3	TRBV15	CATSRDRAQGNTIYF	TGTGCCACCAGCAGAGATCGGGCCCAGGGAAACACCATATATTTT
NA	NA	TRBJ1-2	TRBV5-4	CASSSVTRRSGYTF	TGTGCCAGCAGCTCGGTGACCCGGAGGAGTGGCTACACCTTC
NA	NA	TRBJ2-5	TRBV9	CASSVGRGGETQYF	TGTGCCAGCAGCGTAGGGAGGGGAGGAGAGACCCAGTACTTC
NA	TRBD2	TRBJ2-7	TRBV5-1	CASSLPGGSSYEQYF	TGCGCCAGCAGCTTGCCCGGGGGGAGCTCCTACGAGCAGTACTTC
few	NA	TRBJ1-1	TRBV5-4	CASSLFGSEAFF	TGTGCCAGCAGCTTGTTTGGGTCTGAAGCTTTCTTT
once	NA	TRBJ1-5	TRBV6-1	CASSVGGNQPQHF	TGTGCCAGCAGTGTCGGGGGCAATCAGCCCCAGCATTTT
NA	NA	TRBJ2-3	TRBV28	CASITGGRTDTQYF	TGTGCCAGCATCACTGGGGGTCGCACAGATACGCAGTATTTT
NA	NA	TRBJ2-1	TRBV6-4	CASSDSMVPGEQFF	TGTGCCAGCAGTGACTCGATGGTGCCCGGGGAGCAGTTCTTC
NA	NA	TRBJ2-1	TRBV29-1	CSVEGPRTTGWYEQFF	TGCAGCGTTGAAGGCCCTAGGACCACCGGTTGGTATGAGCAGTTCTTC
NA	NA	TRBJ2-5	TRBV5-6	CASSADRQETQYF	TGTGCCAGCAGCGCAGACAGACAAGAGACCCAGTACTTC
NA	TRBD1	TRBJ1-3	TRBV4-1	CASSQDRTGQHFSGNTIYF	TGCGCCAGCAGCCAAGATAGGACAGGGCAACACTTCTCTGGAAACACCATATATTTT
NA	NA	TRBJ2-7	TRBV28	CASSWEVGGHSSYEQYF	TGTGCCAGCAGTTGGGAGGTAGGGGGACACTCCTCCTACGAGCAGTACTTC
NA	NA	TRBJ1-1	TRBV9	CASSLSGSNTEAFF	TGTGCCAGCAGCCTCAGCGGCTCGAACACTGAAGCTTTCTTT
NA	NA	TRBJ1-1	TRBV6-1	CATGLQRTNTEAFF	TGTGCCACCGGCTTACAGCGCACGAACACTGAAGCTTTCTTT
NA	NA	TRBJ2-7	TRBV7-2	CASTTLSRYEQYF	TGTGCCAGCACCACCCTCAGTCGCTACGAGCAGTACTTC
NA	TRBD1	TRBJ2-7	TRBV6-5	CASSYADRVPYEQYF	TGTGCCAGCAGTTACGCGGACAGGGTGCCCTACGAGCAGTACTTC
once	NA	TRBJ2-3	TRBV10-3	CAISEFQDRTDTQYF	TGTGCCATCAGTGAGTTTCAGGACCGCACAGATACGCAGTATTTT
NA	TRBD2	TRBJ2-3	TRBV30	CAWSLGLAGDTQYF	TGTGCCTGGAGCTTGGGACTAGCGGGAGATACGCAGTATTTT